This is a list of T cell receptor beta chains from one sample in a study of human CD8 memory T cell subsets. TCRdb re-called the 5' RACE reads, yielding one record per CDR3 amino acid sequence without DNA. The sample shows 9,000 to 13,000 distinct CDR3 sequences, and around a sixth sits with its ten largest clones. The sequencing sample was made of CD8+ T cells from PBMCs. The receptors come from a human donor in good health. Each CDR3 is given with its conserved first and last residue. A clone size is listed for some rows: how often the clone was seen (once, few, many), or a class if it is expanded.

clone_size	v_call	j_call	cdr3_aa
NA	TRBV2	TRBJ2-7	CASSDYRAYEQYF
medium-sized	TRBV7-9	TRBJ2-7	CASSNSGGDSYEQYF
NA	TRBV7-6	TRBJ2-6	CASSPSPGANVLTF
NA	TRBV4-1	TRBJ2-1	CASSQEGGSSYNEQFF
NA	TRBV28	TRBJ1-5	CASTTGTGPYNQPQHF
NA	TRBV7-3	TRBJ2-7	CASSLNPGYEQYF
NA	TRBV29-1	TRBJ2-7	CSVVPNSNYEQYF
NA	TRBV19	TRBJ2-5	CASSMRLGETQYF
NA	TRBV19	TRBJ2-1	CATEPGLARNEQFF
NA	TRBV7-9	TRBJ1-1	CASTEGLEAFF
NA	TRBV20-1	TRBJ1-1	CSARGFEMNTEAFF
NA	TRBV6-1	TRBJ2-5	CASMGGQETQYF
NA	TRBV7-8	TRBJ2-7	CASSPGRTAGTYEQYF
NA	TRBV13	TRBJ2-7	CASSLGQGDYEQYF
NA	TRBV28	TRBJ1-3	CASSFPGNTIYF
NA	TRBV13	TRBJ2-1	CASSLVGNEQFF
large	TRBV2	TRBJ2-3	CASSYGTASTDTQYF
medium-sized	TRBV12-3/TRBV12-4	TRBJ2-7	CASRPQTSGDQQYF
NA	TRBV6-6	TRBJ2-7	CASSQAYEQYF
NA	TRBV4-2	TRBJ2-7	CASSVGSSEQYF
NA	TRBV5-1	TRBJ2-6	CASSDRAGANVLTF
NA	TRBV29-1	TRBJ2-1	CSVDSPPTGNEQFF
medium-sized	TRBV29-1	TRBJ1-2	CSVDRVSNYGYTF
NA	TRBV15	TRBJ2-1	CATSAPGLAGYNEQFF
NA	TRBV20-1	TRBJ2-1	CSASVAGGSYNEQFF
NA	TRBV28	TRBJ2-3	CASSPLAGESTDTQYF
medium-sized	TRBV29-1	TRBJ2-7	CSVGTGGNEQYF
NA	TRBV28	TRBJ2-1	CASSPTTGGSYNEQFF
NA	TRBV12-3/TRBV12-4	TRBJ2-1	CASSHTSDSYNEQFF
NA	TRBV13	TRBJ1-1	CASSSWTENTEAFF
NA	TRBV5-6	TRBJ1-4	CASSFSEGTANEKLFF
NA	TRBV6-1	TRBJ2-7	CASREGQGLQEQYF
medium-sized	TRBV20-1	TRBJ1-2	CSATTTVSYGYTF
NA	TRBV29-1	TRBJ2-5	CSVPYPRERETQYF
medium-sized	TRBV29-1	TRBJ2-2	CSVEQGSGELFF
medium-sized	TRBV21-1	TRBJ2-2	CASSMEREIGNTGELFF
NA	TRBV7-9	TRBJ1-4	CASSGPGTGHKIYREKLFF
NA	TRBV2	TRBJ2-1	CASSDGTTVNEQFF
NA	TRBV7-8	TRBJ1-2	CASSLEAGRYGYTF
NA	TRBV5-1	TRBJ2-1	CASGGEGNEQFF
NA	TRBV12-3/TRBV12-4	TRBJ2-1	CASSPANEQFF